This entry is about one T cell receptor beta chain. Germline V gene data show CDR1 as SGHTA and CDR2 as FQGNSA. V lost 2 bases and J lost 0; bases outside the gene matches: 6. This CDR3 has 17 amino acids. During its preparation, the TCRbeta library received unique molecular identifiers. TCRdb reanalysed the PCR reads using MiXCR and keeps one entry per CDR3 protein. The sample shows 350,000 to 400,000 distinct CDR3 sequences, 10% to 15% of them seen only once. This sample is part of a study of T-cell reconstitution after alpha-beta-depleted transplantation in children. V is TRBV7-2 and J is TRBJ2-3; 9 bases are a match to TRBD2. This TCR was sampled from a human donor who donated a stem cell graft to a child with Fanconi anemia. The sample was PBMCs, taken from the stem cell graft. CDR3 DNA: TGTGCCAGCAGCTTACGAGCGGGGGGTACTAGCACAGATACGCAGTATTTT. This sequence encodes CASSLRAGGTSTDTQYF.